A single sample gave rise to the 12 T cell receptor beta chains below, sequenced in a study of CD8 T cells in ankylosing spondylitis. Points from the study as a whole: Ankylosing spondylitis blood appeared to be characterized by a TCR beta motif of 8 or 9 highly homologous variants.

TCRdb passed the 5' RACE reads through MiXCR, listing each CDR3 protein once. In the table there are approximately 520,000 distinct CDR3 sequences, about 5% of which are singletons. Their specific antigens are unknown. The sequenced sample consisted of blood, either unsorted or a sorted T cell fraction (not recorded which). Receptor source: a male donor with ankylosing spondylitis.

The sample holds many counts of this clonotype. This chain uses TRBV28 with TRBJ1-1; D gene unclear. The CDR3 length is 14 residues. CDR1 and CDR2 (germline): MDHEN, SYDVKM. V lost 4 bases, J lost 7 bases, and 16 bases lay in between. The CDR3 nucleotides read TGTGCCAGCAGTTCCCTAAGGGATATGAATGAAGCTTTCTTT. Its protein is CASSSLRDMNEAFF. Together with reference TRBV28 and TRBJ1-1, the CDR3 gives the full variable domain: DVKVTQSSRYLVKRTGEKVFLECVQDMDHENMFWYRQDPGLGLRLIYFSYDVKMKEKGDIPEGYSVSREKKERFSLILESASTNQTSMYLCASSSLRDMNEAFFGQGTRLTVV.

This clonotype was observed at least ten times. V and J are TRBV5-6 and TRBJ2-3, with TRBD1 identical over 8 bases. CDR3 length: 14 amino acids. With 3 bases clipped from V and 1 base from J, the junction kept 1 base outside the gene matches. CDR1 SGHDT and CDR2 YYEEEE come from the germline V gene. The DNA of the CDR3 is TGTGCCAGCAGCTCGGGACAGGGCACAGATACGCAGTATTTT. It is translated as CASSSGQGTDTQYF.

This clonotype was picked up a small number of times. The chain recombines TRBV10-2 with TRBJ2-6, with D possibly called TRBD1 or TRBD2 (6 bases each). V was clipped by 5 bases and J by 1 base, with 24 bases between them. CDR3 size: 20 residues. The V gene's germline CDR1 is WSHSY and CDR2 SAAADI. For the CDR3, the DNA is TGCGCCAGCAGTTCGAACGTATGGCCGGGGGCGTATTCTGGGGCCAACGTCCTGACTTTC. This gives the protein CASSSNVWPGAYSGANVLTF.

This clonotype was seen repeatedly, ten times or more. The V call is TRBV5-1, the J call TRBJ1-3, with 8 positions matching TRBD1. With 4 bases clipped from V and 3 bases from J, the junction kept 12 bases outside the gene matches. CDR1 SGHRS and CDR2 YFSETQ come from the germline V gene. The CDR3 spans 17 residues. DNA for the CDR3: TGCGCCAGCAGCGGAGACAGGGGTAGCGTCTTTGGAAACACCATATATTTT. Its protein is CASSGDRGSVFGNTIYF.

This clonotype occurred a few times. The V and J genes are TRBV6-1 and TRBJ1-6; D ambiguous. This CDR3 region has 14 residues. Germline V lookup: CDR1 MNHNS, CDR2 SASEGT. The ends were cut back, 7 bases at V and 4 bases at J, with 11 bases in the middle. The CDR3 protein is CASTYGKYNSPLHF. CDR3 coding DNA: TGTGCCAGCACCTACGGGAAATATAATTCACCCCTCCACTTT.

This clonotype occurred many times. The chain joins TRBV7-3 to TRBJ1-1, with D possibly being TRBD1 (6 bases). Germline CDR1 SGHTA, CDR2 FQGTGA. This CDR3 is built from 13 residues. V lost 5 bases to trimming and J lost 5 bases, with 12 bases between them. CDR3 bases: TGTGCCAGCAGCCGGGTAGGGGGAACTGAAGCTTTCTTT. It is translated as CASSRVGGTEAFF.

The table lists this clonotype with many counts. V usage is TRBV5-6 and J usage is TRBJ2-2, with D maybe TRBD1 (6 bases). Trimming removed 6 bases from V and 7 bases from J, with 16 bases in between. Germline loops: CDR1 SGHDT, CDR2 YYEEEE. The CDR3 loop spans 14 amino acids. The CDR3: CASTGTWGFGELFF. DNA of the CDR3: TGTGCCAGCACCGGGACATGGGGGTTCGGGGAGCTGTTTTTT.

This clonotype occurred many times. The V gene is TRBV10-3, the J gene TRBJ1-1, with 8 positions matching TRBD1. The germline gives CDR1 ENHRY, CDR2 SYGVKD. This CDR3 region has 12 residues. V shed 5 bases and J 11 bases; nucleotides not matched to a gene: 7. The CDR3 reads CAISSLTGEAFF. The CDR3 DNA reads TGTGCCATCAGTTCTTTGACAGGGGAGGCTTTCTTT.

This clonotype has a count of ten or more. This sequence joins TRBV12-3 or TRBV12-4 and TRBJ2-7; D remains unclear. This CDR3 comprises 12 residues. V lost 3 bases and J lost 0, with 3 bases in between. CDR3 bases: TGTGCCAGCAGTTTTATCTCCTACGAGCAGTACTTC. It yields the protein CASSFISYEQYF.

This clonotype was counted at least ten times. The rearrangement links TRBV7-2 to TRBJ2-7; 8 positions match TRBD2. The CDR3 length is 15 residues. Germline assignment: CDR1 SGHTA and CDR2 FQGNSA. V was pared by 3 bases and J by 1 base, with 5 bases of the junction left unmatched. CDR3 protein: CASSFRTSSSYEQYF. CDR3 DNA: TGTGCCAGCAGCTTTAGGACTAGCTCATCCTACGAGCAGTACTTC.

This clonotype has at least ten counts. The chain has TRBV9 and TRBJ1-1, with TRBD1 identical over 7 bases. Germline CDR1 reads SGDLS; CDR2 reads YYNGEE. Trimming at V came to 7 bases and at J to 6 bases, leaving 12 bases not matched to a gene. The CDR3 length is 14 residues. The CDR3 DNA sequence: TGTGCCAGCGGACGACAGGGAGATGAGGCTGAAGCTTTCTTT. Amino acids: CASGRQGDEAEAFF.

This clonotype was seen many times. The rearrangement links TRBV28 to TRBJ2-7; D is ambiguous. V was shortened by 0 bases and J by 2 bases, with 8 bases between the two germline ends. The germline CDR1 and CDR2 sequences are MDHEN and SYDVKM. The CDR3 loop spans 14 amino acids. The CDR3 region is CASSLWGSPYEQYF. CDR3 DNA: TGTGCCAGCAGTTTATGGGGTAGCCCCTACGAGCAGTACTTC.